Below, 8 T cell receptor beta chains from the same sample are listed, as sequenced in a study of blood T cell repertoires in COVID-19. The table came from immunoSEQ multiplex PCR; TCRdb's copy has only in-frame clones and leaves some out. The data contain about 150,000 clones, around four fifths of them seen just once; the ten biggest clones take up approximately 5.1%. The sequenced sample was PBMCs or T cells enriched from blood (not recorded which). The receptors originated from a man between 65 and 79 years old who had been exposed to COVID-19.

The chain combines TRBV19 with TRBJ2-1, with D perhaps matching TRBD2 (7 bases). The length of the CDR3 is 15 residues. V was trimmed by 6 bases and J by 8 bases, leaving 20 bases between them. The germline V gene has CDR1 LNHDA and CDR2 SQIVND (reference sequence). CDR3 nucleotides: TGTGCCAGTAGCGATGGGGGGGGCCCCATCTATGAGCAGTTCTTC. Translation: CASSDGGGPIYEQFF.

This clone was seen once. This chain joins TRBV5-4 and TRBJ1-1, with 10 bases aligning to TRBD1. The CDR3 totals 15 residues. Germline V gives CDR1 SGHNT, CDR2 YYREEE (reference sequence). Trimming removed 5 bases from V and 3 bases from J; junction bases left unmatched: 7. This CDR3 is CASSRQGAGDTEAFF. CDR3 nucleotide sequence: TGTGCCAGCAGTAGACAGGGGGCAGGGGACACTGAAGCTTTCTTT.

The chain carries TRBV7-9 and TRBJ2-6; the match to TRBD2 covers 8 bases. The CDR3 runs 19 residues. J was trimmed by 0 bases and V by 5 bases; bases with no gene match: 12. Per germline, CDR1 SEHNR and CDR2 FQNEAQ (reference sequence). CDR3 sequence: CASSPIGGGTSSGANVLTF. CDR3 coding DNA: TGTGCCAGCAGCCCCATCGGGGGGGGCACCAGCTCTGGGGCCAACGTCCTGACTTTC.

The chain carries TRBV5-1 and TRBJ1-1; 9 bases align to TRBD1. The CDR3 covers 15 residues. The trim removed 3 bases at V and 0 bases at J, leaving 3 bases unmatched. Germline assignment: CDR1 SGHRS and CDR2 YFSETQ. Here the CDR3 DNA reads TGCGCCAGCAGCTCATGGACAGGGGTGAACACTGAAGCTTTCTTT. Its translation: CASSSWTGVNTEAFF.

This chain joins TRBV7-2 and TRBJ1-1, with D possibly TRBD1 on 5 matching bases. Germline CDR1 reads SGHTA; CDR2 reads FQGNSA. The CDR3 has 14 residues. V lost 5 bases and J 1 base, leaving 11 bases between the germline ends. CDR3 sequence (DNA): TGTGCCAGCAGCATGACAGTCCCGAACACTGAAGCTTTCTTT. It codes for CASSMTVPNTEAFF.

The V and J genes are TRBV18 and TRBJ1-2, with 8 bases aligning to TRBD1. The CDR3 length is 14 residues. V shed 3 bases and J 5 bases; nucleotides not matched to a gene: 5. Germline V gene data show CDR1 as KGHSH and CDR2 as LQKENI. The CDR3 reads CASSPRTGPYGYTF. Here the CDR3 DNA reads TGTGCCAGCTCACCGAGGACAGGGCCGTATGGCTACACCTTC.

This clone was counted at least ten times. Other DNA sequences in this sample translate to the same CDR3. V gene TRBV27 combines with J gene TRBJ2-1; weak D call: TRBD1 (6 bases). CDR3 length equals 13 residues. With 8 bases removed from V and 4 bases from J, the gap between germline ends came to 12 bases. Germline CDR1 and CDR2: MNHEY and SMNVEV (reference sequence). Here the CDR3 DNA reads TGTGCCAGCTCGTTAGGGGGATACAATGAGCAGTTCTTC. Amino acid sequence: CASSLGGYNEQFF.

This chain connects TRBV29-1 to TRBJ1-1; no reliable D call. V lost 3 bases and J lost 1, with 6 bases in between. In germline, CDR1 is SQVTM, CDR2 ANQGSEA. CDR3 length: 12 amino acids. The CDR3 sequence is CSVDSENTEAFF. The CDR3 DNA reads TGCAGCGTTGACAGCGAGAACACTGAAGCTTTCTTT.